The 14 T cell receptor beta chains listed next were all sequenced from one sample in a study of CD8 T cell repertoires and HIV-1 epitope variants. Sequencing used immunoSEQ multiplex PCR; TCRdb keeps in-frame clones, though not all of them. The sample records fewer than 6,500 clones, about 63% being singletons. The antigens these receptors bind are not known. What was sequenced was cultured CD8+ T cells derived from PBMCs. The receptors derive from a male donor with HIV.

In this sample, this clone turned up a few times. The chain combines TRBV7-9 with TRBJ2-3; no definite D call. V lost 5 bases to trimming and J lost 2 bases, with 8 bases between them. CDR1 SEHNR and CDR2 FQNEAQ come from the germline V gene (reference sequence). The CDR3 is made up of 13 amino acids. CDR3 DNA: TGTGCCAGCAGCCAGTTGGTCACAGATACGCAGTATTTT. Encoded protein: CASSQLVTDTQYF.

By proportion, this clone is large. The J gene is TRBJ1-2, the V gene TRBV28, with no clear D. Trimming pared 5 bases from V and 1 base from J, leaving 17 bases between. The CDR3 spans 16 residues. Germline CDR1 MDHEN, CDR2 SYDVKM. The CDR3 region is CASSLMPLDYNYGYTF. The CDR3 DNA is TGTGCCAGCAGTCTCATGCCCCTGGACTATAACTATGGCTACACCTTC.

This clone appeared a few times. The chain recombines TRBV13 with TRBJ2-7; D not certain. Trimming cost V 5 bases and J 7 bases, with 9 bases left between them. This CDR3 is 11 amino acids long. The germline V gene encodes CDR1 PRHDT and CDR2 FYEKMQ (reference sequence). The CDR3 spells CASSLNLEQYF. CDR3 bases: TGTGCCAGCAGCCTGAACCTAGAGCAGTACTTC.

The CDR3 region is CSVDSDWRQGLSYNEQFF. As DNA, the CDR3 is TGCAGCGTTGATAGCGATTGGAGACAGGGGCTATCCTACAATGAGCAGTTCTTC. The chain carries TRBV29-1 and TRBJ2-1; 8 nucleotides match TRBD1. This CDR3 region has 18 residues. In germline, CDR1 is SQVTM, CDR2 ANQGSEA. V trimming: 3 bases; J trimming: 1 base; junction bases outside the gene matches: 14.

Concerning this clone: Its ends do not fully match the called genes, so a read error is possible. The rearrangement joins TRBV13 to TRBJ1-1; 8 nucleotides align to TRBD1. This CDR3 is built from 14 residues. Germline CDR1 is PRHDT and CDR2 is FYEKMQ (reference sequence). CDR3 sequence (DNA): TGTGCCAGCAGCGTAGGGACAGGGAACACTGAAGCTTTCTTT. Its protein product is CASSVGTGNTEAFF.

There are a few counts of this clone. The chain uses TRBV19 and TRBJ2-7; D remains ambiguous. The CDR3 has 13 amino acids. Germline CDR1 reads LNHDA; CDR2 reads SQIVND (reference sequence). V lost 3 bases to trimming and J lost 1 base, with 7 bases between them. For the CDR3, the DNA is TGTGCCAGTAGTATTGAGGAGTCCTACGAGCAGTACTTC. Amino acids: CASSIEESYEQYF.

J is TRBJ1-2 and V is TRBV5-1; 8 bases map to TRBD1. V was pared by 4 bases and J by 3 bases, with 8 bases of the junction left unmatched. The V gene's germline CDR1 is SGHRS and CDR2 YFSETQ. The CDR3 contains 15 residues. This chain's CDR3 is CASSVGQGGDYGYTF. CDR3 coding DNA: TGCGCCAGCAGCGTAGGACAGGGAGGGGACTATGGCTACACCTTC.

The sample holds a few counts of this clone. The CDR3 DNA reads as TGTGCTAGTGCGATAGGACCTGAAGCTTTCTTT. This codes for CASAIGPEAFF. V and J are TRBV12-5 and TRBJ1-1; no clear D. Germline CDR1 and CDR2: LGHNT and FRNRAP. The CDR3 has 11 amino acids. Between the trimmed V and J ends, which lost 7 bases and 6 bases, there was a span of 9 bases.

J is TRBJ2-7 and V is TRBV6-5, with 9 bases aligning to TRBD1. Germline V CDR1 and CDR2: MNHEY, SVGAGI. The CDR3 covers 15 residues. The V segment lost 6 bases and the J segment 3 bases; nucleotides outside the gene matches: 9. CDR3 sequence (DNA): TGTGCCAGCAGCATAAGCCCGGGACAGGGCTACGAGCAGTACTTC. Its translation is CASSISPGQGYEQYF.

This chain uses TRBV5-1 with TRBJ1-3, with D perhaps TRBD1 (5 bases). Germline-derived CDR1 and CDR2 are SGHRS and YFSETQ. Trimming shortened V by 0 bases and J by 0 bases, and 16 bases separated the two germline ends. The CDR3 runs 18 residues. The CDR3 reads CASSLEVVRASSGNTIYF. CDR3 nucleotide sequence: TGCGCCAGCAGCTTGGAGGTGGTCAGGGCATCCTCTGGAAACACCATATATTTT.

This clone has a handful of counts. The chain employs TRBV7-9 and TRBJ2-6; the match to TRBD1 covers 7 bases. The CDR3 spans 12 residues. Germline V gives CDR1 SEHNR, CDR2 FQNEAQ (reference sequence). V dropped 4 bases and J dropped 14; count of bases not matched to a gene: 5. The CDR3 spells CASSYTGVLLTF. Here the CDR3 DNA reads TGTGCCAGCAGCTACACAGGGGTCCTCCTGACTTTC.

This chain connects TRBV4-2 to TRBJ2-2, with 10 nucleotides matching TRBD1. Unmatched junction bases numbered 5, after V lost 4 bases and J lost 3 bases. Germline V CDR1 and CDR2: LGHNA, YNFKEQ. The CDR3 sequence is 16 residues long. The CDR3 DNA is TGTGCCAGCAGCCCTAAGACAGGGGGCGACACCGGGGAGCTGTTTTTT. Protein sequence: CASSPKTGGDTGELFF.

CDR3 in DNA: TGTGCCAGCAGTTACCCTGGAACGGACACAGATACGCAGTATTTT. Residues: CASSYPGTDTDTQYF. The chain couples TRBV27 to TRBJ2-3, with D uncertain. The CDR3 has 15 amino acids. The ends were cut back, 4 bases at V and 2 bases at J, with 13 bases in the middle. The germline V gene has CDR1 MNHEY and CDR2 SMNVEV (reference sequence).

The count of this clone is one. The J gene is TRBJ2-2, the V gene TRBV12-5; D remains ambiguous. Trimming took 0 bases from V and 1 from J, leaving 15 bases between them. The CDR3 has 18 residues. CDR1 is LGHNT and CDR2 is FRNRAP in the germline V gene. The CDR3 loop reads CASGLVPPGTLNTGELFF. CDR3 DNA: TGTGCTAGTGGTTTGGTCCCTCCTGGAACATTGAACACCGGGGAGCTGTTTTTT.